This TCR beta chain was sequenced for a study of vaccination effects on CD4 cells after COVID-19. General study findings and limits: Clones arising from infection and from vaccination showed marked clonal contraction late after vaccination.

As for this clone: Its cognate antigen is unknown.

Sequencing used immunoSEQ multiplex PCR; TCRdb keeps in-frame clones, though not all of them. The sample consists of roughly 27,000 clones, 74% of them appearing once. Using viral peptide pools, the ViraFEST assay grew out antigen-specific CD4+ T cells prior to sequencing. Following a roughly ten-day culture, CD4+ T cells were purified. Two doses of BNT162b2 or mRNA-1273 vaccine were administered to participants. Vaccine recipients lacked prior SARS-CoV-2 infection and had negative nucleocapsid antibodies. Cultures of about 2 million PBMC per well contained around 11 IU/ml IL-2 plus 10 ug/ml peptides. On day 3 and again on day 7, half the medium was replaced with IL-2 medium. CDR1 is WSHSY and CDR2 is SAAADI in the germline V gene. This CDR3 region has 15 residues. V was pared by 0 bases and J by 1 base, with 0 bases of the junction left unmatched.

The chain combines TRBV10-2 with TRBJ2-1; TRBD2 matches 7 bases. The sequenced sample was CD4+ T cells from PBMCs cultured with HCoV-OC43 spike peptides, obtained after COVID-19 vaccination. Subset specified: HCoV-OC43 spike overlapping peptide pool stimulation. The TCR sequence derives from a human donor who received a COVID-19 vaccine. The CDR3 is CASSESGGSYNEQFF. The CDR3 region has the DNA TGCGCCAGCAGTGAGTCGGGGGGGTCCTACAATGAGCAGTTCTTC.